These 8 T cell receptor beta chains originate from one sample sequenced in a study of T cell changes during pregnancy in multiple sclerosis. Repertoires were generated with immunoSEQ multiplex PCR, while TCRdb's copy carries only in-frame clones and drops some. The profile covers about 59,000 clones, with around 94% appearing a single time and 2.5% to 3% taken by the ten largest. Sequenced material: CD8+ T cells from peripheral blood mononuclear cells, taken after pregnancy. The receptors shown here come from a female donor with multiple sclerosis, enrolled in a pregnancy study.

This chain connects TRBV4-2 to TRBJ2-3, with 9 bases that match TRBD1. V gave up 8 bases and J gave up 1 base; unmatched junction bases: 7. Germline CDR1 and CDR2: LGHNA and YNFKEQ. CDR3 length: 15 residues. CDR3 protein: CASAPGQGGTDTQYF. CDR3 nucleotides: TGTGCCAGCGCACCGGGACAGGGCGGCACAGATACGCAGTATTTT.

J is TRBJ2-5 and V is TRBV27, with D unresolved. V was pared by 0 bases and J by 5 bases, with 7 bases between. The germline V gene encodes CDR1 MNHEY and CDR2 SMNVEV (reference sequence). The CDR3 spans 13 residues. The CDR3 DNA sequence: TGTGCCAGCAGTTTATCTAGAACGGAGACCCAGTACTTC. This codes for CASSLSRTETQYF.

This sequence joins TRBV5-1 and TRBJ1-2, with 7 nucleotides matching TRBD1. The CDR3 is 15 residues long. V lost 4 bases and J lost 4; bases outside the gene matches: 10. Germline CDR1 reads SGHRS; CDR2 reads YFSETQ. CDR3 amino acids: CASSPPTGLGYGYTF. DNA for the CDR3: TGCGCCAGCAGCCCTCCGACAGGGTTGGGCTATGGCTACACCTTC.

Only one count was recorded for this clone. The chain is built from TRBV5-6 and TRBJ2-1; TRBD2 matches 12 bases. V was clipped by 2 bases and J by 8 bases; unmatched bases: 5. Germline values: CDR1 SGHDT, CDR2 YYEEEE. The CDR3 extends over 15 amino acids. The DNA for the CDR3 is TGTGCCAGCAGCTTAAAGCTAGCGGGAGGGGATGAGCAGTTCTTC. This gives the protein CASSLKLAGGDEQFF.

The V gene is TRBV6-5, the J gene TRBJ2-7, with D possibly being TRBD1 (5 bases). V was clipped by 6 bases and J by 3 bases, with 18 bases between them. The length of the CDR3 is 15 residues. The V gene's germline CDR1 is MNHEY and CDR2 SVGAGI. The CDR3 region is CASRSGWQSDYEQYF. DNA for the CDR3: TGTGCCAGCAGATCAGGGTGGCAGAGCGACTACGAGCAGTACTTC.

This clone was recorded once. The V and J genes are TRBV27 and TRBJ1-1; 7 bases are shared with TRBD1. The germline gives CDR1 MNHEY, CDR2 SMNVEV (reference sequence). J was trimmed by 0 bases and V by 6 bases; bases with no gene match: 10. The CDR3 spans 16 residues. CDR3 sequence reads: CASRTGWGGMNTEAFF. The DNA of the CDR3 is TGTGCCAGCAGGACAGGGTGGGGTGGGATGAACACTGAAGCTTTCTTT.

The chain couples TRBV6-1 to TRBJ1-1; 7 positions agree with TRBD1. This CDR3 has 16 residues. The junction had 7 bases not matched to a gene; V was cut back by 3 bases and J by 0 bases. The germline V gene encodes CDR1 MNHNS and CDR2 SASEGT. CDR3 region: CASSDGTAVMNTEAFF. The CDR3 coding sequence is TGTGCCAGCAGTGACGGGACAGCCGTCATGAACACTGAAGCTTTCTTT.

The chain has TRBV2 and TRBJ2-2; D possibly corresponds to TRBD2 (5 bases). CDR1 and CDR2 (germline): SNHLY, FYNNEI. The CDR3 consists of 15 residues. V was pared by 4 bases and J by 3 bases, with 12 bases between. Here the CDR3 DNA reads TGTGCCAGCAGTGGGCACAGCGGCTACACCGGGGAGCTGTTTTTT. It encodes CASSGHSGYTGELFF.